These 6 T cell receptor beta chains originate from one sample sequenced in a study of T cells after yellow fever vaccination. Each CDR3 protein gets one entry after TCRdb re-called the 5' RACE reads with MiXCR. Of some 350,000 distinct CDR3 sequences listed, 6.2% are singletons. The source was PBMCs, collected 5 days after the yellow fever booster vaccination. Source of these receptors: a man aged 25-45 years who received the YFV17D yellow fever vaccine.

This clonotype was detected ten times or more. V is TRBV10-3 and J is TRBJ1-1; tentative D call: TRBD1 (6 bases). This CDR3 comprises 13 residues. V lost 8 bases and J 4 bases, leaving 14 bases between the germline ends. Germline lookup yields CDR1 ENHRY and CDR2 SYGVKD. The chain's CDR3 is CAIATQGGTEAFF. The DNA for the CDR3 is TGTGCCATCGCAACACAGGGAGGCACTGAAGCTTTCTTT.

This clonotype has only a few counts. V usage is TRBV6-2 or TRBV6-3 and J usage is TRBJ1-1; TRBD1 is a possible D gene (6 bases). This CDR3 spans 16 amino acids. V dropped 2 bases and J dropped 6 bases, with 19 bases sitting between them. Germline V gene data show CDR1 as MNHEY and CDR2 as SVGEGT. The DNA of the CDR3 is TGTGCCAGCAGTTACGGTAACGGGACAATCAGCCCTGAAGCTTTCTTT. Translating it yields CASSYGNGTISPEAFF.

This clonotype was detected only a few times. V gene TRBV27 combines with J gene TRBJ2-4; D is ambiguous. Germline V gene sequence: CDR1 MNHEY, CDR2 SMNVEV (reference sequence). The V gene lost 5 bases and the J gene lost 6 bases, with 14 bases spanning the gap. CDR3 size: 14 residues. The CDR3 DNA reads TGTGCCAGCAGTCACCACCTTGGGCTAAACATTCAGTACTTC. This codes for CASSHHLGLNIQYF.

In its sample, this clonotype was seen a few times. The chain couples TRBV15 to TRBJ2-3, with a tentative D call TRBD2 (5 bases). CDR1 is LNHNV, CDR2 YYDKDF, per germline (reference sequence). Trimming cost V 0 bases and J 5 bases, with 18 bases left between them. CDR3 length equals 17 residues. This CDR3 reads CATSRDILSSHRDTQYF. In DNA form, the CDR3 reads TGTGCCACCAGCAGAGATATCCTCTCTAGCCACAGAGATACGCAGTATTTT.

This chain connects TRBV6-2 or TRBV6-3 to TRBJ1-1, with D unresolved. Germline V CDR1 and CDR2: MNHEY, SVGEGT. This CDR3 contains 15 residues. Between the trimmed V and J ends, which lost 0 bases and 4 bases, there was a span of 12 bases. Here the CDR3 reads CASSYSPGVATEAFF. The CDR3 coding sequence is TGTGCCAGCAGTTACTCTCCTGGAGTGGCCACTGAAGCTTTCTTT.

This clonotype was seen a few times. The V gene is TRBV5-1, the J gene TRBJ1-5; perhaps TRBD1 as D (5 bases). The CDR3 is 14 amino acids. The germline V and J ends were trimmed by 4 bases and 4 bases, with 12 bases remaining between them. CDR1 is SGHRS, CDR2 YFSETQ, per germline. The CDR3 loop is CASSPGTINQPQHF. CDR3 nucleotide sequence: TGCGCCAGCAGCCCGGGGACCATTAATCAGCCCCAGCATTTT. The full variable domain, its missing parts supplied by reference TRBV5-1 and TRBJ1-5, is KAGVTQTPRYLIKTRGQQVTLSCSPISGHRSVSWYQQTPGQGLQFLFEYFSETQRNKGNFPGRFSGRQFSNSRSEMNVSTLELGDSALYLCASSPGTINQPQHFGDGTRLSIL.